The count of the clone carrying this T cell receptor beta chain is one. This entry belongs to a study of blood T cell repertoires in COVID-19. Study summary: From T cells, B-cell-depleted T cells, or PBMCs came the material, which was cDNA or gDNA.

CDR1 KGHSH and CDR2 LQKENI come from the germline V gene. V lost 3 bases, J lost 0 bases, and 12 bases lay in between. CDR3 length equals 16 residues. Clones were sequenced by immunoSEQ multiplex PCR, and TCRdb holds only the in-frame ones, with some missing. The repertoire holds 200,000 to 250,000 clones, with under 85% as singletons. Material for sequencing was peripheral blood. The gene calls are TRBV18 and TRBJ2-1; TRBD1 is a possible D gene (6 bases). The TCR sequence derives from a woman in her twenties or thirties with COVID-19, enrolled during active disease. This CDR3 reads CASSPGTPSSYNEQFF. The CDR3 region has the DNA TGTGCCAGCTCACCTGGGACACCGAGCTCCTACAATGAGCAGTTCTTC.